A selection of T cell receptor beta chains follows, all from one sample in a study of technical replicates of blood from a few donors. The data were produced by immunoSEQ multiplex PCR, yet TCRdb's version contains in-frame clones alone and is incomplete. Here the sample spans some 71,000 clones, approximately 96% being singletons. Input material: T cells isolated from PBMCs. The receptors were sampled from a human donor in good health. Both conserved end residues are part of each CDR3. A D gene is named only where the DNA matches it firmly. A clone size is listed for some rows: how often the clone was seen (once, few, many), or a class if it is expanded.

d_call	v_call	clone_size	j_call	cdr3_aa	cdr3_nt
TRBD2	TRBV30	NA	TRBJ2-1	CACWLAGEGEQFF	TGTGCCTGCTGGCTAGCGGGGGAGGGGGAGCAGTTCTTC
TRBD1	TRBV2	NA	TRBJ2-7	CASSEAQGPTYEQYF	TGTGCCAGCAGTGAAGCACAGGGGCCTACCTACGAGCAGTACTTC
TRBD2	TRBV7-6	NA	TRBJ2-5	CASSPFPLTSGSETQYF	TGTGCCAGCAGCCCATTTCCCCTCACTAGCGGGAGTGAGACCCAGTACTTC
TRBD2	TRBV7-9	NA	TRBJ2-1	CASSHGGSYNEQFF	TGTGCCAGCAGCCACGGGGGGTCCTACAATGAGCAGTTCTTC
NA	TRBV2	NA	TRBJ2-5	CASSYTGQTYF	TGTGCCAGCAGTTATACAGGACAGACGTACTTC
NA	TRBV20-1	NA	TRBJ1-1	CSVWANTEAFF	TGCAGTGTCTGGGCGAACACTGAAGCTTTCTTT
NA	TRBV28	NA	TRBJ1-1	CASSLDRERVGTEAFF	TGTGCCAGCAGTCTGGACAGAGAAAGGGTTGGCACTGAAGCTTTCTTT
NA	TRBV30	NA	TRBJ1-1	CAWNPTGFLYGEAFF	TGTGCCTGGAATCCCACAGGGTTCCTTTATGGTGAAGCTTTCTTT
TRBD2	TRBV27	NA	TRBJ2-1	CASRPLAGGTHEQFF	TGTGCCAGCAGACCCCTAGCGGGAGGGACGCATGAGCAGTTCTTC
TRBD2	TRBV4-2	NA	TRBJ2-4	CASSQLAGGRGAKNIQYF	TGTGCCAGCAGCCAACTAGCGGGGGGGCGGGGTGCCAAAAACATTCAGTACTTC
TRBD2	TRBV5-5	NA	TRBJ2-7	CASSHPSGGTYEQYF	TGTGCCAGCAGCCACCCTAGCGGGGGGACCTACGAGCAGTACTTC
NA	TRBV5-1	NA	TRBJ2-5	CASSLSTGVSQETQYF	TGCGCCAGCAGCTTGTCGACGGGAGTAAGCCAAGAGACCCAGTACTTC
TRBD1	TRBV6-1	NA	TRBJ2-7	CASSGDRVSYEQYF	TGTGCCAGCAGTGGAGACAGGGTGTCCTACGAGCAGTACTTC
NA	TRBV19	NA	TRBJ1-1	CASSTPDRNTEAFF	TGTGCCAGTAGTACTCCAGACAGGAACACTGAAGCTTTCTTT
TRBD2	TRBV29-1	NA	TRBJ2-1	CSARLGGFYNEQFF	TGCAGCGCCCGATTGGGGGGGTTCTACAATGAGCAGTTCTTC
TRBD1	TRBV27	NA	TRBJ2-1	CASSDRDDEQFF	TGTGCCAGCAGTGACAGGGACGATGAGCAGTTCTTC
TRBD1	TRBV11-3	NA	TRBJ1-2	CASSTGGYGYTF	TGTGCCAGCAGCACAGGGGGCTATGGCTACACCTTC
NA	TRBV2	NA	TRBJ1-3	CASSEGAGAGNTIYF	TGTGCCAGCAGTGAGGGTGCAGGGGCTGGAAACACCATATATTTT
TRBD1	TRBV4-1	NA	TRBJ1-5	CASSQGTGESQPQHF	TGCGCCAGCAGCCAAGGGACAGGGGAAAGCCAGCCCCAGCATTTT
TRBD1	TRBV5-1	once	TRBJ2-7	CASSQKPGQSYEQYF	TGCGCCAGCAGCCAAAAACCGGGACAGTCCTACGAGCAGTACTTC
NA	TRBV27	NA	TRBJ1-2	CASSSSITGNGYTF	TGTGCCAGCAGTTCCTCTATCACGGGGAACGGCTACACCTTC
NA	TRBV6-6	NA	TRBJ2-7	CASSYSSEVSSHEQYF	TGTGCCAGCAGTTACTCAAGTGAAGTGAGTAGCCACGAGCAGTACTTC
TRBD1	TRBV19	NA	TRBJ1-2	CASNPDRGSDYGYTF	TGTGCCAGTAATCCCGACAGGGGTTCAGACTATGGCTACACCTTC
NA	TRBV25-1	NA	TRBJ1-1	CASYRGTEAFF	TGTGCCAGCTACCGAGGCACTGAAGCTTTCTTT
NA	TRBV5-5	NA	TRBJ2-5	CASSLIGGQETQYF	TGTGCCAGCAGCTTGATAGGGGGCCAAGAGACCCAGTACTTC
NA	TRBV30	NA	TRBJ1-1	CAWNRVTTEAFF	TGTGCCTGGAACAGGGTAACGACTGAAGCTTTCTTT
NA	TRBV2	NA	TRBJ2-1	CARGETGSYNEQFF	TGTGCCAGGGGGGAGACAGGCTCCTACAATGAGCAGTTCTTC
NA	TRBV7-9	NA	TRBJ2-3	CASSLAQGTDTQYF	TGTGCCAGCAGCTTAGCGCAGGGCACAGATACGCAGTATTTT
NA	TRBV10-1	NA	TRBJ1-1	CASSESPGTEAFF	TGCGCCAGCAGTGAGTCACCCGGCACTGAAGCTTTCTTT
NA	TRBV28	NA	TRBJ1-4	CASSPLTESLELFF	TGTGCCAGCAGTCCCCTGACAGAATCCCTTGAACTGTTTTTT
TRBD1	TRBV30	NA	TRBJ1-6	CAWSPQGVGNSPLHF	TGTGCCTGGAGCCCCCAGGGGGTTGGGAATTCACCCCTCCACTTT
NA	TRBV10-3	NA	TRBJ2-5	CAISERSQETQYF	TGTGCCATCAGTGAGAGGAGCCAAGAGACCCAGTACTTC
NA	TRBV7-9	NA	TRBJ1-1	CASSSDYYDKGYSTEAFF	TGTGCCAGCAGTTCCGACTACTACGATAAGGGTTACAGCACTGAAGCTTTCTTT
NA	TRBV6-1	NA	TRBJ1-1	CASSEWGGNTEAFF	TGTGCCAGCAGTGAATGGGGAGGGAACACTGAAGCTTTCTTT